These 6 T cell receptor beta chains share one sample of origin, sequenced in a study of blood T cells in healthy people across ages. PCR was performed a second time for about 7 to 12 cycles using a sample-barcoded 5' primer and a J-beta primer mix. TCRdb processed the 5' RACE reads anew with MiXCR; each CDR3 protein has one entry. The sample yields around 870,000 distinct CDR3 sequences, around 30% seen once. Input material: blood. The receptors shown here come from an elderly woman in good health.

In this sample, this clonotype turned up once. This chain links TRBV7-3 with TRBJ2-3; the match to TRBD1 covers 8 bases. CDR1 SGHTA and CDR2 FQGTGA come from the germline V gene. The V and J ends lost 3 bases and 8 bases, in that order; junction bases with no gene match: 1. CDR3 size: 12 residues. CDR3 sequence (DNA): TGTGCCAGCAGCTTGGGACAGGCTACGCAGTATTTT. Its translation: CASSLGQATQYF.

The chain is built from TRBV6-5 and TRBJ1-3, with a tentative D call TRBD1 (5 bases). Per the germline V gene, CDR1 is MNHEY and CDR2 is SVGAGI. This CDR3 region has 15 residues. Trimming removed 9 bases at V and 4 bases at J, with 19 bases between. The CDR3 coding sequence is TGTGCCAGTACAGGACTTGGGCCCGGCGGAAACACCATATATTTT. Translated: CASTGLGPGGNTIYF.

This clonotype appeared a few times. This chain connects TRBV5-1 to TRBJ2-3, with TRBD1 matching over 8 bases. The CDR3 runs 14 residues. Trimming at V came to 2 bases and at J to 5 bases, leaving 4 bases not matched to a gene. The germline CDR1 and CDR2 sequences are SGHRS and YFSETQ. CDR3 sequence reads: CASSLGTGRDTQYF. The CDR3, as DNA: TGCGCCAGCAGCTTAGGGACAGGTAGAGATACGCAGTATTTT. The entire variable domain, with the rest obtained from reference TRBV5-1 and TRBJ2-3, is as follows: KAGVTQTPRYLIKTRGQQVTLSCSPISGHRSVSWYQQTPGQGLQFLFEYFSETQRNKGNFPGRFSGRQFSNSRSEMNVSTLELGDSALYLCASSLGTGRDTQYFGPGTRLTVL.

DNA for the CDR3: TGTGCCTGGCAGACAGGGGGCTTGGGTGGCTACACCTTC. Translated, it gives CAWQTGGLGGYTF. The chain recombines TRBV30 with TRBJ1-2; 10 nucleotides align to TRBD1. The CDR3 spans 13 residues. The germline gives CDR1 GTSNPN, CDR2 SVGIG (reference sequence). With 5 bases clipped from V and 7 bases from J, the junction kept 7 bases outside the gene matches. Full variable domain (remainder filled in from reference TRBV30 and TRBJ1-2): SQTIHQWPATLVQPVGSPLSLECTVEGTSNPNLYWYRQAAGRGLQLLFYSVGIGQISSEVPQNLSASRPQDRQFILSSKKLLLSDSGFYLCAWQTGGLGGYTFGSGTRLTVV.

This clonotype was recorded at least ten times. This chain connects TRBV7-9 to TRBJ2-5, with 9 bases aligning to TRBD1. The germline gives CDR1 SEHNR, CDR2 FQNEAQ (reference sequence). The J segment lost 13 bases and the V segment lost 1 base, leaving 4 bases of the junction unmatched. The CDR3 is 12 residues long. CDR3 sequence: CASSLGGTGLYF. The CDR3 DNA reads as TGTGCCAGCAGCTTAGGGGGGACAGGGTTGTACTTC.

This clonotype has at least ten counts. The chain is built from TRBV7-2 and TRBJ2-3; D call uncertain. The germline gives CDR1 SGHTA, CDR2 FQGNSA. This CDR3 has 12 amino acids. Trimming removed 5 bases from V and 5 bases from J, with 8 bases in between. CDR3 amino acids: CASSASRDTQYF. DNA for the CDR3: TGTGCCAGCAGCGCTTCCCGAGATACGCAGTATTTT.